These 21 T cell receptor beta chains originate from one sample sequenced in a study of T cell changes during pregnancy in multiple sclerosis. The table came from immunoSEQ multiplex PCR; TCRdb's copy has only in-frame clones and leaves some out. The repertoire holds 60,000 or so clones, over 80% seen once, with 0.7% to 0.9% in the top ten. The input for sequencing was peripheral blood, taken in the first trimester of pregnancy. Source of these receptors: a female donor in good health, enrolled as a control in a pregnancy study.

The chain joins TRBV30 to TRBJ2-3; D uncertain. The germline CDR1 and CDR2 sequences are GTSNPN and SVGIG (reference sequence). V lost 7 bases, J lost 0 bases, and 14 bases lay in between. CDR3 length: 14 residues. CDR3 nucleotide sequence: TGTGCCTCCCCGTCCGCGCGGAGCACAGATACGCAGTATTTT. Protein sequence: CASPSARSTDTQYF.

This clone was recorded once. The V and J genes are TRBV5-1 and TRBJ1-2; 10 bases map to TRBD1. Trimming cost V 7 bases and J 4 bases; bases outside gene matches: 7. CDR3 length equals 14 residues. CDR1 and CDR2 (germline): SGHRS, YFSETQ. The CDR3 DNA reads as TGCGCCAGCGGGACAGGGGAGGTTAGCTATGGCTACACCTTC. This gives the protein CASGTGEVSYGYTF.

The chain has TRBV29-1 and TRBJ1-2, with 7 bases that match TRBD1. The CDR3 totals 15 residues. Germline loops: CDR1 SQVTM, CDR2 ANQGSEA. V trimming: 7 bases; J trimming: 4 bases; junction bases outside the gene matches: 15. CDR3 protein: CSAGQFGQAAYGYTF. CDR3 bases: TGCAGCGCGGGACAATTCGGACAGGCAGCCTATGGCTACACCTTC.

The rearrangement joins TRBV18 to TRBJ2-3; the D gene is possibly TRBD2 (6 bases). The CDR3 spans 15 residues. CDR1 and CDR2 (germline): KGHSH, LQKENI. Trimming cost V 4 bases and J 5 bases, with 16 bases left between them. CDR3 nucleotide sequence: TGTGCCAGCTCACTTCTTCCGGAGGGTGTAGATACGCAGTATTTT. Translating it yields CASSLLPEGVDTQYF.

The CDR3 here is CASTLNTGAYSNQPQHF. In DNA form, the CDR3 reads TGTGCCAGCACGTTGAACACAGGGGCGTATAGCAATCAGCCCCAGCATTTT. The chain has TRBV7-8 and TRBJ1-5; TRBD1 matches at 7 bases. This CDR3 comprises 17 residues. The V gene's germline CDR1 is SGHVS and CDR2 FQNEAQ. With 7 bases clipped from V and 0 bases from J, the junction kept 12 bases outside the gene matches.

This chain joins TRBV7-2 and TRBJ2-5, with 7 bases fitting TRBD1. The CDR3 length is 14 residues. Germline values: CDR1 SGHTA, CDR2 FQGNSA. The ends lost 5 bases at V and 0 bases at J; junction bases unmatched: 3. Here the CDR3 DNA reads TGTGCCAGCAGCCGGGGACAGTACCAAGAGACCCAGTACTTC. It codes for CASSRGQYQETQYF.

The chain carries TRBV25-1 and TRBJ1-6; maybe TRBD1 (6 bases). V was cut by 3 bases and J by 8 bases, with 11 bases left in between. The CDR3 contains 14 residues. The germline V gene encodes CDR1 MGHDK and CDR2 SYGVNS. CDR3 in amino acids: CASSDQGMYSPLHF. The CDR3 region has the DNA TGTGCCAGCAGTGATCAGGGGATGTATTCACCCCTCCACTTT. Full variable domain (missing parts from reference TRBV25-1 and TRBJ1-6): EADIYQTPRYLVIGTGKKITLECSQTMGHDKMYWYQQDPGMELHLIHYSYGVNSTEKGDLSSESTVSRIRTEHFPLTLESARPSHTSQYLCASSDQGMYSPLHFGNGTRLTVT.

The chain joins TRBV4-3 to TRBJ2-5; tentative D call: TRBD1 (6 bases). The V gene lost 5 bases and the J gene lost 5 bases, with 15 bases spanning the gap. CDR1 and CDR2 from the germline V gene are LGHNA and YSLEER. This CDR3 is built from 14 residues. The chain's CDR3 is CASSSRLGAETQYF. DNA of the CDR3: TGCGCCAGCAGCTCAAGGTTGGGGGCGGAGACCCAGTACTTC.

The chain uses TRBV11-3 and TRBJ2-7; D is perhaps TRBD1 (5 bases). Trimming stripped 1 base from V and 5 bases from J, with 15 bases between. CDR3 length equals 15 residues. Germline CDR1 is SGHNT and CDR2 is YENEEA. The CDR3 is CASSLGGRRGHEQYF. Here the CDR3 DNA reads TGTGCCAGCAGCTTAGGGGGCCGTAGGGGTCACGAGCAGTACTTC.

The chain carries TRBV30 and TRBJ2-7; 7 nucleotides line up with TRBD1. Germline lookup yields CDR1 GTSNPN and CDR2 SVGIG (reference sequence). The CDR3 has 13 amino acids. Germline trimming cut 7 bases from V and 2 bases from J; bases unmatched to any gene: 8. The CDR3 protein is CAFYPGQPYEQYF. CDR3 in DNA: TGTGCCTTTTACCCGGGACAGCCCTACGAGCAGTACTTC.

CDR3 coding DNA: TGTGCCAGCAGTTGGACAGGGGTCAATCAGCCCCAGCATTTT. It specifies CASSWTGVNQPQHF. The V call is TRBV27, the J call TRBJ1-5, with 9 bases that match TRBD1. The junction had 1 base not matched to a gene; V was cut back by 4 bases and J by 3 bases. Germline V CDR1 and CDR2: MNHEY, SMNVEV (reference sequence). The CDR3 length is 14 residues.

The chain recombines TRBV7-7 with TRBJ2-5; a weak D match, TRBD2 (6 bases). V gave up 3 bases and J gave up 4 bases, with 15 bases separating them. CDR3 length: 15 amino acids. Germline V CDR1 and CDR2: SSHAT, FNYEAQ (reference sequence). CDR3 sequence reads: CASSFREADRETQYF. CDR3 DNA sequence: TGTGCCAGCAGCTTTAGGGAGGCGGACCGAGAGACCCAGTACTTC.

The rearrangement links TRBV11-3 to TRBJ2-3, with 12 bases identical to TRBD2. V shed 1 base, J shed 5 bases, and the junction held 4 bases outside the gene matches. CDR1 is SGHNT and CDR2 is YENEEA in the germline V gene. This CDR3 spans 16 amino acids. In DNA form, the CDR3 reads TGTGCCAGCAGCTTAGTGACTAGCGGGGGTCTAGATACGCAGTATTTT. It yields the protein CASSLVTSGGLDTQYF.

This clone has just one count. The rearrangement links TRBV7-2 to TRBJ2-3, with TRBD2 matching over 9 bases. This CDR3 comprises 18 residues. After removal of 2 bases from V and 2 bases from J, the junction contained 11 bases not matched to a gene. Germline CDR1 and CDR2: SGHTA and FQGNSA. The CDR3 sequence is CASSLNPNSGGLTDTQYF. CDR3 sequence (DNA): TGTGCCAGCAGCTTAAACCCGAATAGCGGGGGACTCACAGATACGCAGTATTTT.

The CDR3 DNA reads as TGTGCCAGCAGCCACCACAGCCTGATGGGCACTGAAGCTTTCTTT. It specifies CASSHHSLMGTEAFF. The chain carries TRBV14 and TRBJ1-1; no clear D. Looked up from germline, CDR1 is SGHDN and CDR2 is FVKESK. The length of the CDR3 is 15 residues. V lost 3 bases and J 4 bases, leaving 15 bases between the germline ends.

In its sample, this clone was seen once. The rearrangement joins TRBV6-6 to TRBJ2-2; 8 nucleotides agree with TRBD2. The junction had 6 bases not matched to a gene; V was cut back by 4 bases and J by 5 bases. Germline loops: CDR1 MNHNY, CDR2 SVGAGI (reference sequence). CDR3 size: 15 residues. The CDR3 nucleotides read TGTGCCAGCAGTTTTCCGGGCGGGGGGACCGGGGAGCTGTTTTTT. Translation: CASSFPGGGTGELFF.

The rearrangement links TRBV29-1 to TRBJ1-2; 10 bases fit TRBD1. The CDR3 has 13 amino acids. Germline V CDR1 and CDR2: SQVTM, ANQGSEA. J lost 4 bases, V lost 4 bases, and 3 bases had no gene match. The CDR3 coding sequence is TGCAGCGTTGGGACAGGGGGAAGCTATGGCTACACCTTC. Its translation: CSVGTGGSYGYTF.

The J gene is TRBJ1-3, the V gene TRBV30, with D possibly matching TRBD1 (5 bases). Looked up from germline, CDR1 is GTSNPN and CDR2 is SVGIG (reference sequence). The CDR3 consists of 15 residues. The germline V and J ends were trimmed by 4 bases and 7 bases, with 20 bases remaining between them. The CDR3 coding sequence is TGTGCCTGGACCCTGTACGGGGGGATGTGGAACACCATATATTTT. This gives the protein CAWTLYGGMWNTIYF.

The CDR3, as DNA: TGCAGCGTTGTAGACAGGGCGACTGAAGCTTTCTTT. As protein: CSVVDRATEAFF. The chain joins TRBV29-1 to TRBJ1-1; TRBD1 agrees at 7 bases. J lost 5 bases, V lost 4 bases, and 4 bases had no gene match. The CDR3 sequence is 12 residues long. CDR1 and CDR2 (germline): SQVTM, ANQGSEA.

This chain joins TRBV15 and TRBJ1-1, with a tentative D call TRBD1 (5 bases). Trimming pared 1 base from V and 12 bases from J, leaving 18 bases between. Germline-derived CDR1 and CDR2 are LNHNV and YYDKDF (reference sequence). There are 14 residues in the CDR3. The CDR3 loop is CATSRGGALAVSFF. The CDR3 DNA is TGTGCCACCAGCAGAGGGGGCGCATTGGCGGTGTCTTTCTTT.

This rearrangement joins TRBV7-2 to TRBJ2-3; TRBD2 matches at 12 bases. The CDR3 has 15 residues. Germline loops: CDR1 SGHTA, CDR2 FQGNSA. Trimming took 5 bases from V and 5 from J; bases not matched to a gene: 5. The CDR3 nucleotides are TGTGCCAGCAGCGAAACTAGCGGGGGGTTAGATACGCAGTATTTT. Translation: CASSETSGGLDTQYF.